This entry concerns a single T cell receptor (beta chain). These data originate in a study of shared clonotypes between healthy human individuals. Every subset's genomic DNA went evenly onto several immunoSEQ plates. Using immunoSEQ multiplex PCR, the repertoire was profiled, and TCRdb retains in-frame clones only, with some absent. This table holds roughly 1,600,000 clones, 98% found once. The sequence came from a man aged 25 to 40 in good health. Input material: naive CD4+ T cells sorted from blood. Specified subset: CD45RA+ positively selected.

In nucleotides, the CDR3 is TGTGCCAGCAGTTCACCCCCAACTTCCCGCCTGGGAGGCGAGCAGTACTTC. Its translation is CASSSPPTSRLGGEQYF. The chain couples TRBV28 to TRBJ2-7; D might be TRBD2 (6 bases). This CDR3 is 17 amino acids long. V lost 4 bases and J lost 6, with 25 bases in between. CDR1 MDHEN and CDR2 SYDVKM come from the germline V gene.